The 21 T cell receptor beta chains below were found in one sample sequenced in a study of T cells in Graves' hyperthyroidism and ophthalmopathy (dated by TCRdb to about 2019). Library preparation employed multiplex PCR. The instrument was an Illumina HiSeq 2000. TCR beta CDR3 regions were amplified from RNA transcripts. For the first round of RT-PCR on the TCR CDR3, the HTBI primer set was used together with the Qiagen OneStep RT-PCR kit. TCRdb reanalyzed the raw reads on its own, using fastp at Q25 for trimming and MiXCR for clone calling, and kept in-frame beta chains. When rows share a CDR3 protein, they turn into one entry using the most common DNA and genes. The sample table records about 570,000 distinct CDR3 sequences; around 42% of these occur just once. The top ten hold 15% to 20% of the sample. Sequencing was carried out using peripheral blood or thyroid tissue (not recorded which). Receptors originate from an adult woman with Graves' disease, either hyperthyroidism or ophthalmopathy (not recorded which).

V usage is TRBV20-1 and J usage is TRBJ1-5, with 7 bases aligning to TRBD1. The length of the CDR3 is 15 residues. Germline loops: CDR1 DFQATT, CDR2 SNEGSKA (reference sequence). Trimming took 6 bases from V and 6 from J; bases not matched to a gene: 14. CDR3: CSASSAGQLGQPQHF. The CDR3, as DNA: TGCAGTGCCAGTAGTGCGGGACAGCTCGGTCAGCCCCAGCATTTT.

The chain carries TRBV18 and TRBJ1-2; 8 bases line up with TRBD1. V lost 5 bases to trimming and J lost 8 bases; unmatched junction nucleotides: 7. There are 13 residues in the CDR3. CDR1 and CDR2 (germline): KGHSH, LQKENI. Here the CDR3 reads CASSTRDRMGYTF. The CDR3 region has the DNA TGTGCCAGCTCAACGAGGGACAGGATGGGCTACACCTTC.

The V gene is TRBV6-6, the J gene TRBJ1-6; D ambiguous. V dropped 5 bases and J dropped 9 bases, with 8 bases sitting between them. CDR1 and CDR2 (germline): MNHNY, SVGAGI (reference sequence). The CDR3 sequence is 12 residues long. CDR3 region: CASSPSGSPLHF. The CDR3 bases are TGTGCCAGCAGTCCCTCGGGTTCACCCCTCCACTTT.

The chain couples TRBV10-2 to TRBJ1-1; D is uncertain. The CDR3 extends over 12 amino acids. Trimming took 5 bases from V and 1 from J, leaving 5 bases between them. Germline CDR1 is WSHSY and CDR2 is SAAADI. CDR3 in amino acids: CASSSKNTEAFF. The CDR3 DNA follows: TGCGCCAGCAGTTCCAAGAACACTGAAGCTTTCTTT.

This clonotype was counted at least ten times. The chain links TRBV7-3 to TRBJ1-1; maybe TRBD1 (5 bases). There are 13 residues in the CDR3. Germline CDR1 SGHTA, CDR2 FQGTGA. Trimming pared 5 bases from V and 3 bases from J, leaving 10 bases between. The DNA for the CDR3 is TGTGCCAGCAGCCCCGGGGGGGACACTGAAGCTTTCTTT. Translated, it gives CASSPGGDTEAFF.

The rearrangement links TRBV12-3 or TRBV12-4 to TRBJ2-7; D is ambiguous. The ends were cut back, 2 bases at V and 3 bases at J, with 11 bases in the middle. The CDR3 length is 14 residues. DNA for the CDR3: TGTGCCAGCAGTTTATACGGCACCGGCTACGAGCAGTACTTC. Its protein product is CASSLYGTGYEQYF.

The chain recombines TRBV25-1 with TRBJ2-7, with TRBD2 as a possible D gene (6 bases). CDR1 is MGHDK and CDR2 is SYGVNS in the germline V gene. The CDR3 runs 13 residues. V lost 7 bases to trimming and J lost 4 bases, with 14 bases between them. This CDR3 is CASTRGGVYEQYF. Here the CDR3 DNA reads TGTGCCAGCACGCGGGGAGGTGTGTACGAGCAGTACTTC.

This chain uses TRBV10-1 with TRBJ1-1; TRBD1 might be the D (5 bases). Germline V gene data show CDR1 as WNHNN and CDR2 as SYGVQD (reference sequence). The CDR3 is 13 amino acids. V lost 5 bases and J lost 8, with 15 bases in between. The CDR3 sequence is CASSPAAGSEAFF. CDR3 nucleotides: TGCGCCAGCAGTCCAGCAGCAGGGTCCGAAGCTTTCTTT.

The gene calls are TRBV7-9 and TRBJ2-5; TRBD2 matches at 12 bases. The CDR3 runs 17 residues. The V segment lost 1 base and the J segment 1 base; nucleotides outside the gene matches: 4. The germline V gene has CDR1 SEHNR and CDR2 FQNEAQ (reference sequence). The CDR3 nucleotides read TGTGCCAGCAGCTTAGGGTCGACTAGCGGGAGCCAAGAGACCCAGTACTTC. This translates into CASSLGSTSGSQETQYF.

Ten or more counts support this clonotype. The V call is TRBV5-1, the J call TRBJ2-7, with D possibly TRBD1 on 5 matching bases. V lost 5 bases, J lost 2 bases, and 14 bases lay in between. Per germline, CDR1 SGHRS and CDR2 YFSETQ. The CDR3 spans 14 residues. CDR3 bases: TGCGCCAGCAGTTCTGACAGTTCAACCTACGAGCAGTACTTC. Encoded protein: CASSSDSSTYEQYF.

This clonotype was counted at least ten times. This rearrangement joins TRBV10-3 to TRBJ2-7; no clear D gene. V was clipped by 5 bases and J by 2 bases, with 13 bases between them. CDR3 length: 14 amino acids. Germline V gene data show CDR1 as ENHRY and CDR2 as SYGVKD. CDR3 protein: CAISPGTTTYEQYF. The CDR3 DNA is TGTGCCATCAGTCCGGGCACAACGACCTACGAGCAGTACTTC.

The J gene is TRBJ2-7, the V gene TRBV7-3, with 7 bases fitting TRBD1. Germline CDR1 and CDR2: SGHTA and FQGTGA. With V trimmed by 5 bases and J by 6 bases, 7 bases remained unmatched. The CDR3 runs 13 residues. This chain's CDR3 is CASSPEGASEQYF. CDR3 sequence (DNA): TGTGCCAGCAGCCCCGAGGGGGCCAGCGAGCAGTACTTC.

This clonotype has a count of ten or more. V and J are TRBV29-1 and TRBJ1-2; perhaps TRBD1 as D (6 bases). The germline V and J ends were trimmed by 6 bases and 4 bases, with 9 bases remaining between them. CDR1 and CDR2 from the germline V gene are SQVTM and ANQGSEA. The CDR3 has 11 residues. The DNA for the CDR3 is TGCAGCGTGGGACACCTCTATGGCTACACCTTC. As protein: CSVGHLYGYTF.

The gene calls are TRBV28 and TRBJ2-6; either TRBD1 or TRBD2 may supply D (5 bases each). The CDR3 totals 16 residues. Deletions cut 2 bases from V and 0 bases from J, with 8 bases between. Germline lookup yields CDR1 MDHEN and CDR2 SYDVKM. The DNA for the CDR3 is TGTGCCAGCAGTTTAGGGGGATACTCTGGGGCCAACGTCCTGACTTTC. As protein: CASSLGGYSGANVLTF.

This chain uses TRBV29-1 with TRBJ2-5, with TRBD2 as a possible D gene (6 bases). V shed 4 bases and J shed 4 bases, with 13 bases lying between them. This CDR3 has 13 amino acids. Germline-derived CDR1 and CDR2 are SQVTM and ANQGSEA. This CDR3 reads CSVVGQAGETQYF. DNA of the CDR3: TGCAGCGTTGTTGGGCAAGCGGGAGAGACCCAGTACTTC.

This clonotype was picked up one time. This chain uses TRBV9 with TRBJ2-1, with D unresolved. The CDR3 length is 11 residues. Germline-derived CDR1 and CDR2 are SGDLS and YYNGEE. Trimming cost V 4 bases and J 7 bases, with 6 bases left between them. CDR3: CASSSWNEQFF. CDR3 DNA: TGTGCCAGCAGCTCCTGGAATGAGCAGTTCTTC.

The rearrangement links TRBV4-1 to TRBJ1-6; D gene unclear. The CDR3 is 14 residues long. The germline CDR1 and CDR2 sequences are MGHRA and YSYEKL. Deletions cut 1 base from V and 13 bases from J, with 14 bases between. CDR3 in amino acids: CASSQVSENQPLHF. CDR3 nucleotides: TGCGCCAGCAGCCAAGTATCCGAAAATCAGCCCCTCCACTTT.

The chain uses TRBV11-2 and TRBJ1-2, with a weak D call TRBD1 (6 bases). CDR1 is SGHAT and CDR2 is FQNNGV in the germline V gene. The CDR3 runs to 14 residues. Trimming took off 5 bases at V and 4 bases at J, with 14 bases between the two ends. CDR3 protein: CASSRDTGFYGYTF. The CDR3 DNA reads TGTGCCAGCAGCAGAGACACAGGGTTCTATGGCTACACCTTC.

This clonotype was detected many times. The rearrangement joins TRBV7-2 to TRBJ1-4, with a possible D match to TRBD1 (5 bases). The germline V gene encodes CDR1 SGHTA and CDR2 FQGNSA. With 1 base removed from V and 6 bases from J, the gap between germline ends came to 12 bases. This CDR3 has 15 amino acids. The CDR3 DNA reads as TGTGCCAGCAGCTTAGGTGCGGGACCACATGAAAAACTGTTTTTT. It encodes CASSLGAGPHEKLFF.

V and J are TRBV2 and TRBJ1-2; 7 nucleotides align to TRBD1. Trimming cost V 8 bases and J 8 bases; bases outside gene matches: 5. This CDR3 is built from 11 residues. CDR1 is SNHLY and CDR2 is FYNNEI in the germline V gene. The CDR3 DNA follows: TGTGCCAGCCAGGGGGGAGGCGGCTACACCTTC. This translates into CASQGGGGYTF.

This clonotype was recorded many times. The chain joins TRBV4-1 to TRBJ1-5; maybe TRBD1 (6 bases). This CDR3 spans 16 amino acids. V was clipped by 3 bases and J by 0 bases, with 12 bases between them. CDR1 MGHRA and CDR2 YSYEKL come from the germline V gene. CDR3 sequence (DNA): TGCGCCAGCAGCCAGGGGGCGGGACCTAGCAATCAGCCCCAGCATTTT. Encoded protein: CASSQGAGPSNQPQHF.